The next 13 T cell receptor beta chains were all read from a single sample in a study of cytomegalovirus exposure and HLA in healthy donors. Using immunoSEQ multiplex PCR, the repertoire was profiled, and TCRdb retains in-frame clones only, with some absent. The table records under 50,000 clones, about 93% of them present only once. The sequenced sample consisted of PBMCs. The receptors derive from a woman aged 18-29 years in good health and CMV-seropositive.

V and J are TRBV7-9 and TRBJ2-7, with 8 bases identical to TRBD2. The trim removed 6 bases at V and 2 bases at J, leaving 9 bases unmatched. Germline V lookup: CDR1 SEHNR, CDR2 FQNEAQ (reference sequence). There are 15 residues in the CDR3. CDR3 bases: TGTGCCAGCAGTAGATCCGGGACTAGGGCCTACGAGCAGTACTTC. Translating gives CASSRSGTRAYEQYF.

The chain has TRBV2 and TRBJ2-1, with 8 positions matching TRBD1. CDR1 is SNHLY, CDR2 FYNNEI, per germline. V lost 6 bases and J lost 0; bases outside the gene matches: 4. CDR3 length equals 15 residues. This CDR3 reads CASRVDRGSYNEQFF. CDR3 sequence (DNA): TGTGCCAGCAGAGTAGACAGGGGCTCCTACAATGAGCAGTTCTTC.

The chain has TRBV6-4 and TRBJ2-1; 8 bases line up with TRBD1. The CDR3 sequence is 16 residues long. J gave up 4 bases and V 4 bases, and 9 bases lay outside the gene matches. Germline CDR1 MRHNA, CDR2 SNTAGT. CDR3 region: CASSATSTGDYNEQFF. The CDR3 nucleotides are TGTGCCAGCAGTGCAACTTCGACAGGGGATTACAATGAGCAGTTCTTC.

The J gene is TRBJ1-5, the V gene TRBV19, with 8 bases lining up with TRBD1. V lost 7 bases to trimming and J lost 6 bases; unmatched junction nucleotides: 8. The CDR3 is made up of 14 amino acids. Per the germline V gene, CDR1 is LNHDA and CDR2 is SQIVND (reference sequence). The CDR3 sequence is CASNPDRAGQPQHF. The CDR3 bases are TGTGCCAGTAACCCGGACAGGGCTGGTCAGCCCCAGCATTTT.

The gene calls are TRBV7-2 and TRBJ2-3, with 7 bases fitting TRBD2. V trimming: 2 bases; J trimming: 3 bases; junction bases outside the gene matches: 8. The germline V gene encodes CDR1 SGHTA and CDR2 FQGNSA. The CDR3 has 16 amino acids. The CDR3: CASSLWAGVGTDTQYF. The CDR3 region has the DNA TGTGCCAGCAGCTTATGGGCGGGAGTTGGAACAGATACGCAGTATTTT.

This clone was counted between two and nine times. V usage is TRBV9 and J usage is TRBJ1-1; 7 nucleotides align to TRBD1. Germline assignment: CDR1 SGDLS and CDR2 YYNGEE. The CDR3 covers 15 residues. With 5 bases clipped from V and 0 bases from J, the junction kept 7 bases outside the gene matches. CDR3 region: CASSESGTVNTEAFF. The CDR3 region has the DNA TGTGCCAGCAGTGAATCCGGGACAGTGAACACTGAAGCTTTCTTT.

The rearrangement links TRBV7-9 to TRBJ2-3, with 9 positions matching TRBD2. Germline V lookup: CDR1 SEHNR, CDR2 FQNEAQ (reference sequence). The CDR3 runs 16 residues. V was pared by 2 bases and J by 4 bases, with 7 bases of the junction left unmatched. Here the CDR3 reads CASSLFSGSLSDTQYF. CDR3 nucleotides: TGTGCCAGCAGCTTATTTAGCGGGAGTTTGTCAGATACGCAGTATTTT.

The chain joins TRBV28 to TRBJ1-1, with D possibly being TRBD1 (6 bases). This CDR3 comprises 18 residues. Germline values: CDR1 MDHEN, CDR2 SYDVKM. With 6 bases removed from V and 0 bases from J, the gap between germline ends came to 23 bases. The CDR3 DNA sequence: TGTGCCAGCAGCCCCCTAACACGACAGGTTAGGCTGAACACTGAAGCTTTCTTT. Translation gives CASSPLTRQVRLNTEAFF.

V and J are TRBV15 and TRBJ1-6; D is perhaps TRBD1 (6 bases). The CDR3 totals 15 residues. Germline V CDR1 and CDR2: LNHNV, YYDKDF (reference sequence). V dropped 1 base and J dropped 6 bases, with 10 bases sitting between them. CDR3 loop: CATSRGTVRNSPLHF. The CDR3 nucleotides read TGTGCCACCAGCAGAGGGACAGTTCGTAATTCACCCCTCCACTTT.

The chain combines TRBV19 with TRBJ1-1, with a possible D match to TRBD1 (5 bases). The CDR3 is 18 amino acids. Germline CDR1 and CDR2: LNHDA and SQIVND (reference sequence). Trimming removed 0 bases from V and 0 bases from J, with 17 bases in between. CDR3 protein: CASSIDGRRGIMNTEAFF. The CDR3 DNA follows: TGTGCCAGTAGTATAGATGGGCGGAGGGGAATTATGAACACTGAAGCTTTCTTT.

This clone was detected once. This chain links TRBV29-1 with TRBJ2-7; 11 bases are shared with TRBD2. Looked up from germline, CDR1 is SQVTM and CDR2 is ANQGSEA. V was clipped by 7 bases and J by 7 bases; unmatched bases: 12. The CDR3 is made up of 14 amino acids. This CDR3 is CSASVGTSGIEQYF. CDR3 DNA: TGCAGCGCCTCGGTTGGGACTAGCGGAATAGAGCAGTACTTC.

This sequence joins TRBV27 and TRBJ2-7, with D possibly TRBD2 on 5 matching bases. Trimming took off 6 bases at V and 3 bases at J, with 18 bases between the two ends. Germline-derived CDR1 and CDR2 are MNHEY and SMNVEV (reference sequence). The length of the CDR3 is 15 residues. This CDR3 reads CASRFAREGSYEQYF. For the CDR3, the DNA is TGTGCCAGCAGATTTGCCAGAGAAGGGAGCTACGAGCAGTACTTC.

CDR3: CASSLAGANNEAFF. As DNA, the CDR3 is TGTGCCAGCAGCTTAGCGGGGGCGAATAATGAAGCTTTCTTT. The chain recombines TRBV7-2 with TRBJ1-1; a possible D gene is TRBD1 (6 bases). Germline CDR1 reads SGHTA; CDR2 reads FQGNSA. The CDR3 extends over 14 amino acids. Trimming took off 0 bases at V and 7 bases at J, with 12 bases between the two ends.